This TCR beta chain emerged from a study of blood T cell repertoires in COVID-19. Study-level information: The analysed material was cDNA or gDNA that came from T cells, B-cell-depleted T cells, or PBMCs.

Authors' processing steps: Cell counts per sample came from amplifying reference gene primers. Here immunoSEQ multiplex PCR was the method, and the copy in TCRdb shows in-frame clones only, minus some. That table furnishes V, J and clone size, whereas the DNA furnished D and trimming. The profile shows roughly 250,000 clones, about 88% of them singletons. This clone was detected once. Germline CDR1 is SQVTM and CDR2 is ANQGSEA. There are 14 residues in the CDR3. V dropped 7 bases and J dropped 7 bases, with 19 bases sitting between them. Donors in Cohort 3 who had recovered were those with two negative PCRs, healthcare professional clearance, or resolution of their symptoms.

The chain recombines TRBV29-1 with TRBJ1-4; tentative D call: TRBD1 (6 bases). Sequenced: PBMCs or T cells enriched from blood (not recorded which). The clonotype was recovered from a woman in her fifties or sixties who had recovered from COVID-19. This CDR3 reads CSATYSGQSEKLFF. CDR3 DNA: TGCAGCGCAACATACTCGGGACAAAGTGAAAAACTGTTTTTT.